This TCR beta chain came from a study of T cells after posttransplantation cyclophosphamide. On this clone: The antigen is not known.

A marrow graft followed busulfan-fludarabine conditioning, with cyclophosphamide on days +3 and +4. General study findings and limits: Skin or GI-infiltrating T cells shared few TRB sequences with blood.

Assay: immunoSEQ multiplex PCR; the TCRdb copy retains only in-frame clones and omits some. This table has more than 2,500 clones, about 66% appearing once. The clonotype was recovered from a female patient aged 50-60 years who received an allogeneic stem cell transplant from a related donor, was CMV-positive, and had no GVHD. Some T cells here may be from the graft donor. The material was PBMCs, obtained 30 days after allogeneic stem cell transplant with posttransplant cyclophosphamide.

The CDR3 region has the DNA TGTGCCAGCAGCTTAGCGGGGACTAGCTACGAGCAGTACTTC. As protein: CASSLAGTSYEQYF. The chain has TRBV7-8 and TRBJ2-7, with 8 bases identical to TRBD2. V dropped 0 bases and J dropped 3; count of bases not matched to a gene: 1. CDR3 size: 14 residues. The V gene's germline CDR1 is SGHVS and CDR2 FQNEAQ.